This paragraph covers one T cell receptor beta chain sequence. The target of this receptor is not known. No quality values exist for individual bases; no much larger clone is one base distant. TCR beta VDJ combination and CDR3 sequence profiling used genomic DNA as the template. An Illumina HiSeq 2000 was the platform used for TCR repertoire sequencing. As for the original processing: Repertoire assessment relied on Simpson's diversity index, CDR3 size and DJ length profiles, and TRBV/TRBJ rearrangement plots. The most abundant DNA sequence in the deep sequencing data was taken as the immunodominant clone. CDR3 amino acid sequences were checked for sharing across subjects and were also compared against the VDJdb database and published repertoires. TCRdb passed the public sequencing reads through fastp at Q25 and MiXCR, retaining productive beta sequences. A single entry per CDR3 protein holds the most common genes and DNA from its merged rows. TCRdb's processing, not the study's, gives the V and J calls here. Across this sample there are approximately 160,000 distinct CDR3 sequences, with roughly 40% seen only once. 0.85% to 1.3% of the sample is taken by the ten largest.

The study deep-sequenced TCR repertoires of sorted CD4+ and CD8+ blood T cells from severe aplastic anemia patients and healthy subjects. Ficoll-Paque density gradient centrifugation was used to isolate peripheral blood mononuclear cells. Before DNA extraction, CD4+ and CD8+ T cells were sorted with FACS or magnetic beads. The sample is drawn from a study of CD8+CD57+ T cells in acquired aplastic anemia (dated by TCRdb to the late 2010s). Some background on the complete study: DNA extracted from sorted CD4+ and CD8+ cells had a mean of about 3 ug, with a range of roughly 0.17 to 27.4 ug. Healthy donor samples averaged around 9.8 million reads for CD4+ and under 12 million for CD8+ cells.

What the research found in general, with its limitations: Between patients and healthy controls, no significant difference in CD8+ Simpson's diversity was found (P=0.060). Twenty-nine CD8+ CDR3 sequences were found in both patients and controls but appeared to be highly expressed in patients and within the immunodominant clones of the patients.

Spanning cysteine to phenylalanine, the CDR3 consists of 15 amino acids. Only the CDR3 region is kept as DNA, spanning 45 bases read in frame from base 1. Via the germline V gene, CDR1 is ENHRY and CDR2 SYGVKD. From V the trimming removes 6 bases and from J it removes 3 bases, while the gene matches leave 10 bases of the junction unaccounted for. The specimen sequenced was sorted CD4+, CD8+, or CD8+CD57+ T cells (not recorded which) from PBMCs. This sequence uses TRBV10-3 and TRBJ2-5; 7 nucleotides in the junction match TRBD2. The sequence was collected from a human donor in good health. For the CDR3, the sequence is CAIRGGVAAEETQYF. The DNA sequence is as follows: TGTGCCATCAGGGGGGGGGTAGCAGCAGAAGAGACCCAGTACTTC.